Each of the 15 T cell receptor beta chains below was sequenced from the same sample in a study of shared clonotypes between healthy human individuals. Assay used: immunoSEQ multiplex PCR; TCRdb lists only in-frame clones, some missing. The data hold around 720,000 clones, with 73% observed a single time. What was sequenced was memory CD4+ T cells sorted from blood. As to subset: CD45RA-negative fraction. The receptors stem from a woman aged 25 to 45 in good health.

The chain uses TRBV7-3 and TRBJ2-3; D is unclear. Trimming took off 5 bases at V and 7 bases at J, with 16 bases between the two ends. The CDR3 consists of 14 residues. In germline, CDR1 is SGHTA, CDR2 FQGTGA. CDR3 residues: CASSPEIAGHTQYF. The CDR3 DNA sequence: TGTGCCAGCAGCCCGGAGATCGCCGGTCATACGCAGTATTTT.

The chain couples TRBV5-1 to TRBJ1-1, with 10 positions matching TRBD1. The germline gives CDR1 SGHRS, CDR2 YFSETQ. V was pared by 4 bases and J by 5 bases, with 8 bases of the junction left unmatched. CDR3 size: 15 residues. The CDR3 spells CASSLRQGAFTEAFF. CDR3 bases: TGCGCCAGCAGCCTACGACAGGGGGCATTTACTGAAGCTTTCTTT. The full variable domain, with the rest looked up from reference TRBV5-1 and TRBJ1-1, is KAGVTQTPRYLIKTRGQQVTLSCSPISGHRSVSWYQQTPGQGLQFLFEYFSETQRNKGNFPGRFSGRQFSNSRSEMNVSTLELGDSALYLCASSLRQGAFTEAFFGQGTRLTVV.

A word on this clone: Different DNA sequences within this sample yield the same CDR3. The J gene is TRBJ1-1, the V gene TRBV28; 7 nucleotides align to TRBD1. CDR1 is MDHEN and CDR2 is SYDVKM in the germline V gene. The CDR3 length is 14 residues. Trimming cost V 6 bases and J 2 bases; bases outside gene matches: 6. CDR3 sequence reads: CASSPGGENTEAFF. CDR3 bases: TGTGCCAGCAGCCCAGGGGGAGAAAACACTGAAGCTTTCTTT.

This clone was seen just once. In nucleotides, the CDR3 is TGTGCCACCAGCACCGACAGGGGAATCAATCAGCCCCAGCATTTT. This gives the protein CATSTDRGINQPQHF. The V and J genes are TRBV15 and TRBJ1-5, with 8 bases matching TRBD1. V shed 4 bases and J 3 bases; nucleotides not matched to a gene: 5. Germline V gene sequence: CDR1 LNHNV, CDR2 YYDKDF (reference sequence). The CDR3 runs 15 residues.

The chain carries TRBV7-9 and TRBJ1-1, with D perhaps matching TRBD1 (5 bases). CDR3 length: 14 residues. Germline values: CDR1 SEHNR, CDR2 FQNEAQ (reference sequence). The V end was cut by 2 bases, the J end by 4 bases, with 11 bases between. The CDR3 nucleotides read TGTGCCAGCAGCTTAACCGGGGCTGGCACTGAAGCTTTCTTT. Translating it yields CASSLTGAGTEAFF. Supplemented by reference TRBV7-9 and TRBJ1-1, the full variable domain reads DTGVSQNPRHKITKRGQNVTFRCDPISEHNRLYWYRQTLGQGPEFLTYFQNEAQLEKSRLLSDRFSAERPKGSFSTLEIQRTEQGDSAMYLCASSLTGAGTEAFFGQGTRLTVV.

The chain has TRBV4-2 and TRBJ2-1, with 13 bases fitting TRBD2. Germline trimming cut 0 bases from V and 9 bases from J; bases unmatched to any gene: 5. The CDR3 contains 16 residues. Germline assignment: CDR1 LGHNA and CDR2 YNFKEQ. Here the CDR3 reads CASSQDLGLAGIEQFF. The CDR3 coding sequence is TGTGCCAGCAGCCAAGATCTGGGACTAGCGGGAATTGAGCAGTTCTTC.

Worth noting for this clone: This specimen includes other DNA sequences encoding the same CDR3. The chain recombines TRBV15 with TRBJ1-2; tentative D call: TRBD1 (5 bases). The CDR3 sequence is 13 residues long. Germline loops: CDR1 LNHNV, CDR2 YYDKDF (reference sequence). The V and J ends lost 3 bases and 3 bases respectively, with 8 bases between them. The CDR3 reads CATSSQGDYGYTF. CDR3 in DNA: TGTGCCACCAGCAGTCAGGGAGACTATGGCTACACCTTC.

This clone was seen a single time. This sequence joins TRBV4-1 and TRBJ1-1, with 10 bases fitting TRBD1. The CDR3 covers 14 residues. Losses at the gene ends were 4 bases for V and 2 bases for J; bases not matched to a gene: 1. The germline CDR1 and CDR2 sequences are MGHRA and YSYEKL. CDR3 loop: CASSRTGGNTEAFF. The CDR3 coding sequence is TGCGCCAGCAGCCGGACAGGGGGTAACACTGAAGCTTTCTTT.

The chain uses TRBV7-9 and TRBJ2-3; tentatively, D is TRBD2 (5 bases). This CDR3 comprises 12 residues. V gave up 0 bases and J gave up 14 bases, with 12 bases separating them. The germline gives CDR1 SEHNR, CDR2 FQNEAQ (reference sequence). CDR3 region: CASSLADSRWYF. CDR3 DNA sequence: TGTGCCAGCAGCTTAGCGGACTCCCGCTGGTATTTT. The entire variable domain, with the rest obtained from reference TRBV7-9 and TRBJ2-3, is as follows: DTGVSQNPRHKITKRGQNVTFRCDPISEHNRLYWYRQTLGQGPEFLTYFQNEAQLEKSRLLSDRFSAERPKGSFSTLEIQRTEQGDSAMYLCASSLADSRWYFGPGTRLTVL.

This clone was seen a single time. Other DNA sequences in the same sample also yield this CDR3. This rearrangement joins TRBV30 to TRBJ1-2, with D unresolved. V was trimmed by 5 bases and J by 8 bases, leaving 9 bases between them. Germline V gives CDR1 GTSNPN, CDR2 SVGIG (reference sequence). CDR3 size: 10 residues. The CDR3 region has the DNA TGTGCCTGGGGCAGCAGGGGCTACACCTTC. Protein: CAWGSRGYTF.

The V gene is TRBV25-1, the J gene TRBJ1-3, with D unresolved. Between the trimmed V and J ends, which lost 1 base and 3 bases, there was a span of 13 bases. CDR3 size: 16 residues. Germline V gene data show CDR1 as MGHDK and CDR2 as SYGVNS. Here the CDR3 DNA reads TGTGCCAGCAGTGAATCCGGACGTTCTTATGGAAACACCATATATTTT. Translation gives CASSESGRSYGNTIYF.

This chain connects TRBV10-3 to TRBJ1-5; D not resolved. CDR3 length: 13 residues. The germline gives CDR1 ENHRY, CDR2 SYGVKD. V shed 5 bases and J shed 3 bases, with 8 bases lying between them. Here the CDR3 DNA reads TGTGCCATCAGTACGGGGTTCAATCAGCCCCAGCATTTT. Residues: CAISTGFNQPQHF.

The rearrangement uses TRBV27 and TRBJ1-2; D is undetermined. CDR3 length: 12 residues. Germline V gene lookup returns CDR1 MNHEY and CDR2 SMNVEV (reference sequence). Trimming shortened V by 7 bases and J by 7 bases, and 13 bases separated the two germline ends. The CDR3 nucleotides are TGTGCCAGCAAACCCCGGCTGGGTGGCTACACCTTC. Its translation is CASKPRLGGYTF.

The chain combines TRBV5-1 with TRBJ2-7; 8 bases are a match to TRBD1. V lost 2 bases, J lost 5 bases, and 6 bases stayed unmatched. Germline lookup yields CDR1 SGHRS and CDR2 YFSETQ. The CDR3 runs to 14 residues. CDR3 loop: CASSFQGAQDEQYF. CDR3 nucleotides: TGCGCCAGCAGCTTTCAGGGGGCGCAAGACGAGCAGTACTTC.

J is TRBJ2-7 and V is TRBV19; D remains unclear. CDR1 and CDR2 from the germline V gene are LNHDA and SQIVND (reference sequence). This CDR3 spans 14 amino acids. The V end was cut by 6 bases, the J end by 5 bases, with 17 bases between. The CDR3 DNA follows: TGTGCCAGTAGGGCGGCGTCAGCTCTTGACGAGCAGTACTTC. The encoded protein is CASRAASALDEQYF.